This TCR beta chain was recovered during a study of blood T cell repertoires in COVID-19. Profiled with immunoSEQ multiplex PCR; TCRdb holds only in-frame clones, not every one. The data show 80,000 to 100,000 clones, roughly 86% seen once. Germline-derived CDR1 and CDR2 are LNHDA and SQIVND (reference sequence). This CDR3 comprises 15 residues. The V gene lost 1 base and the J gene lost 3 bases, with 10 bases spanning the gap. The source material was peripheral blood. This rearrangement joins TRBV19 to TRBJ1-5; D ambiguous. This sequence originates from a woman at least 80 years old in a cohort sampled during active or convalescent COVID-19. CDR3 sequence: CASSIGLGDNQPQHF. CDR3 sequence (DNA): TGTGCCAGTAGTATAGGTCTCGGGGACAATCAGCCCCAGCATTTT.